The source of this TCR beta chain is a study of identical twins. The V gene's germline CDR1 is KGHDR and CDR2 SFDVKD. V was cut by 4 bases and J by 7 bases, with 14 bases left in between. This CDR3 contains 14 residues. Unique molecular identifiers were present on the cDNA, and a universal primer site came from template switching. MiXCR, run by TCRdb on the 5' RACE reads, gives a single entry per CDR3 protein. The table records approximately 1.8 million distinct CDR3 sequences, around 29% of them present only once. No donor was unhealthy or non-Caucasian. This clonotype was seen a few times. Antigen unknown. Study results and caveats: Weaker excess twin sharing was observed in beta out-of-frame sequences. Conclusions were drawn cross-sectionally by statistical analysis, without following the same donors.

This chain uses TRBV24-1 with TRBJ2-3; no clear D. The sequence was collected from a newborn girl in good health. The sequenced material came from cord blood. As DNA, the CDR3 is TGTGCCACCAGTGACCCCAACGGAGACTATACGCAGTATTTT. Its translation: CATSDPNGDYTQYF.